These 2 T cell receptor beta chains were sequenced from one sample in a study of identical twins. TCRdb called the 5' RACE reads again in MiXCR, with one record for every CDR3 protein. The sample has 420,000 or so distinct CDR3 sequences; 15% to 20% are singletons. Sequencing was performed on naive T cells sorted from blood. The receptors originated from a man aged 45-60 years in good health.

This clonotype came up many times. A read error may produce the germline difference seen at one junction end. The CDR3 loop reads CASCFGFTSFDTQYF. CDR3 bases: TGTGCCAGCTGTTTTGGGTTTACCAGTTTCGATACGCAGTATTTT. The rearrangement links TRBV12-3 or TRBV12-4 to TRBJ2-3; no clear D gene. The length of the CDR3 is 15 residues.

This chain joins TRBV29-1 and TRBJ2-3, with D perhaps matching TRBD2 (6 bases). The CDR3 is 15 residues long. The V gene's germline CDR1 is SQVTM and CDR2 ANQGSEA. Trimming removed 0 bases at V and 2 bases at J, with 12 bases between. This chain's CDR3 is CSVEDGSGATDTQYF. The CDR3 nucleotides read TGCAGCGTTGAAGATGGTAGCGGAGCCACAGATACGCAGTATTTT.